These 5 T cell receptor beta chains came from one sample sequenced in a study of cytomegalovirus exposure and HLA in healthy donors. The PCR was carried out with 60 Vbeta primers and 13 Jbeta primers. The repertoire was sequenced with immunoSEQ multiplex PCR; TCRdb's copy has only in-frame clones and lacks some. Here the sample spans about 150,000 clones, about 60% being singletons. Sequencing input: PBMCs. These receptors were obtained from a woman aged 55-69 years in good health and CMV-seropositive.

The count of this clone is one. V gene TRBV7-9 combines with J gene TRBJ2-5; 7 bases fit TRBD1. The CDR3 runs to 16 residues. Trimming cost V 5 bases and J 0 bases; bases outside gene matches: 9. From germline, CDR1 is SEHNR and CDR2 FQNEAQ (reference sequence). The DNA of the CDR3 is TGTGCCAGCAGCCCCGCCCTAGGGGGCCACCAAGAGACCCAGTACTTC. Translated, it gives CASSPALGGHQETQYF.

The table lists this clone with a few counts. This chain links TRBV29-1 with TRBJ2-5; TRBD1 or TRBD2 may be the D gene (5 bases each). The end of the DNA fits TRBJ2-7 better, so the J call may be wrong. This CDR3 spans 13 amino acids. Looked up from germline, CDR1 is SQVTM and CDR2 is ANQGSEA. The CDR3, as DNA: TGCAGCGTTGAAGCGGGGACGGACTACGAGCAGTACTTC. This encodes CSVEAGTDYEQYF.

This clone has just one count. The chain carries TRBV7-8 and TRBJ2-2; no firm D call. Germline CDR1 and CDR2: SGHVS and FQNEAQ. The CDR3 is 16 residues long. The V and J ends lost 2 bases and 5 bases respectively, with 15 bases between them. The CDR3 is CASSLIATSITGELFF. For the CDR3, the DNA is TGTGCCAGCAGCTTAATCGCTACCTCTATAACCGGGGAGCTGTTTTTT.

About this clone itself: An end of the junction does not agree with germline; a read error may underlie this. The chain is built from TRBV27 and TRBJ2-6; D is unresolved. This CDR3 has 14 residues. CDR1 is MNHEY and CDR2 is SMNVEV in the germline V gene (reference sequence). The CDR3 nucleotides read TGTACCAGCAGTTTATCTTATGGGGCCAACGTCCTGACTTTC. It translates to CTSSLSYGANVLTF.

This chain's CDR3 is CASSRATSGRRSYEQYF. CDR3 in DNA: TGTGCCAGCAGCCGGGCGACTAGCGGGAGGCGGTCCTACGAGCAGTACTTC. This rearrangement joins TRBV7-2 to TRBJ2-7; 13 bases align to TRBD2. Per germline, CDR1 SGHTA and CDR2 FQGNSA. With V trimmed by 5 bases and J by 1 base, 8 bases remained unmatched. The length of the CDR3 is 17 residues.